This T cell receptor beta chain was recovered during a study of spatial heterogeneity in lung cancer. Study-wide context: Sequencing covered available follow-up PBMC samples collected a median of about 22 months after resection. Detection consistently yielded more beta chains than alpha chains.

TCRdb reprocessed the 5' RACE reads via MiXCR and lists one record per CDR3 protein. Of under 75,000 distinct CDR3 sequences in the sample, over 7% were seen once. This clonotype was counted many times. Time point indicated: blood at routine non-recurrence follow-up after resection. Unsorted tumor, nontumor lung tissue or cryopreserved PBMC supplied the whole RNA. This CDR3 has 14 amino acids. The V gene's germline CDR1 is SEHNR and CDR2 FQNEAQ (reference sequence). Between the trimmed V and J ends, which lost 5 bases and 3 bases, there was a span of 14 bases. This TCR was recovered from a female donor with early-stage non-small cell lung cancer. The J gene is TRBJ2-7, the V gene TRBV7-9; D may be TRBD2 (5 bases). Sequenced here: PBMCs, sampled at follow-up. DNA of the CDR3: TGTGCCAGCAGCCCCGAGGGCCTGAGCTACGAGCAGTACTTC. It is translated as CASSPEGLSYEQYF.